The rows below give T cell receptor beta chains drawn from one sample of a study of OX40 agonist ivuxolimab in advanced cancers. This table comes from immunoSEQ multiplex PCR, and its TCRdb copy is limited to in-frame clones, with some not included. The table has more than 65,000 clones, more than 70% seen once. Sequences were derived from CD4+ or CD8+ T cells sorted from blood, sampled in a trial of the OX40 agonist ivuxolimab. The receptors come from an adult with an advanced solid tumor such as melanoma, head and neck, liver or kidney cancer. Each CDR3 is given with its conserved first and last residue. Clone size is shown for a subset of rows, as once, few, many or a class of expanded clone.

abundance | j_gene | v_gene | CDR3aa
NA | TRBJ2-6 | TRBV7-9 | CASSSTHEAGANVLTF
few | TRBJ1-1 | TRBV10-3 | CAISDSDGTGLNTEAFF
NA | TRBJ2-3 | TRBV4-3 | CASSQDTFQGTDTQYF
once | TRBJ1-1 | TRBV14 | CASSQDLTGGGTEAFF
NA | TRBJ2-7 | TRBV30 | CALVGTREQYF
NA | TRBJ1-3 | TRBV5-1 | CASSFDRSSGNTIYF
NA | TRBJ2-7 | TRBV5-4 | CASSGFSAPPYEQYF
NA | TRBJ2-6 | TRBV19 | CASSFSGANVLTF
NA | TRBJ1-2 | TRBV19 | CASSEGKRDYGYTF
NA | TRBJ2-7 | TRBV5-1 | CASSSPGQGIYEQYF
NA | TRBJ1-2 | TRBV5-1 | CASSFDRFYGYTF
NA | TRBJ1-1 | TRBV11-3 | CASSPGQGVGTEAFF
once | TRBJ2-2 | TRBV9 | CASSQIAGQGGELFF
NA | TRBJ2-3 | TRBV27 | CASSFLGADTQYF
NA | TRBJ2-2 | TRBV5-4 | CASSQGQARKGTGELFF
NA | TRBJ1-5 | TRBV10-3 | CAISELGDRQPQHF
few | TRBJ2-7 | TRBV7-2 | CASSFGTGGYEQYF
once | NA | TRBV19 | CASSISGFNEQYF
NA | TRBJ2-1 | TRBV14 | CASSQDRLAGAFRQFF
NA | TRBJ2-7 | TRBV11-3 | CASSSRDHYEQYF
NA | TRBJ2-6 | TRBV7-6 | CASSLLPYPPKGTVSGANVLTF
NA | TRBJ1-3 | TRBV5-8 | CASSRDSQRNTIYF